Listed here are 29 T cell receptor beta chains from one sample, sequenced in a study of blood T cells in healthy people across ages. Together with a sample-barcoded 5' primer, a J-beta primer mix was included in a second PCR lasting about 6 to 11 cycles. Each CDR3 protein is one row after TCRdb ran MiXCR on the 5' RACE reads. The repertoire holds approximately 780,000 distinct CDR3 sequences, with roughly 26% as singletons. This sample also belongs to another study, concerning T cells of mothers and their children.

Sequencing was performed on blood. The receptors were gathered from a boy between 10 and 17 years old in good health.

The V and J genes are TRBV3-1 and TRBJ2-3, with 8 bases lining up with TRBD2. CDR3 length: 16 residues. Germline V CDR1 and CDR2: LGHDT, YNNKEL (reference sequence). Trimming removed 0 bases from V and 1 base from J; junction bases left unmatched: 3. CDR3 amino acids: CASSQDSGERTDTQYF. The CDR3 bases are TGTGCCAGCAGCCAAGATAGCGGGGAGCGCACAGATACGCAGTATTTT.

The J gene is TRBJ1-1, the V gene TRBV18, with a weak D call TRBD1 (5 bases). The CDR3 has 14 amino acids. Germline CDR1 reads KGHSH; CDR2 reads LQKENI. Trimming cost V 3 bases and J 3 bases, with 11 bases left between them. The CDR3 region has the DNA TGTGCCAGCTCACCGGCGGGGCTGGACACTGAAGCTTTCTTT. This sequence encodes CASSPAGLDTEAFF.

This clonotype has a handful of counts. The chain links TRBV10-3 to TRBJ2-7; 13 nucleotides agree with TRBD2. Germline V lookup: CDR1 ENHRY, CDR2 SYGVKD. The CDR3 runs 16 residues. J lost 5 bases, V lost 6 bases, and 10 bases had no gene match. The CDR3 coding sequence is TGTGCCATCAGCCGCGGACTAGCGGGGGAGTCGAACGAGCAGTACTTC. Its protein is CAISRGLAGESNEQYF.

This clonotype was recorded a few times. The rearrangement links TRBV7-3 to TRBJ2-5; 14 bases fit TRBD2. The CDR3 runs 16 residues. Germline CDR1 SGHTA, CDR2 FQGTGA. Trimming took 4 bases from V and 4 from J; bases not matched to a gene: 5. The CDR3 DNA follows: TGTGCCAGCAGCTCGACTAGCGGGGGGGCTCCAGAGACCCAGTACTTC. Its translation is CASSSTSGGAPETQYF. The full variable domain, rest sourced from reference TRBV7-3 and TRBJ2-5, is GAGVSQTPSNKVTEKGKYVELRCDPISGHTALYWYRQSLGQGPEFLIYFQGTGAADDSGLPNDRFFAVRPEGSVSTLKIQRTERGDSAVYLCASSSTSGGAPETQYFGPGTRLLVL.

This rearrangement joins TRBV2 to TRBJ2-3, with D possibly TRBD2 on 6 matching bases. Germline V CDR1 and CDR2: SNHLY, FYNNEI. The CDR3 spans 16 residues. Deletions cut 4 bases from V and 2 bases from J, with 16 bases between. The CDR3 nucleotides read TGTGCCAGCAGTGTCCACCAAGGGAGGCCCACAGATACGCAGTATTTT. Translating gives CASSVHQGRPTDTQYF.

CDR3 protein: CASSQNRIGSQHF. The CDR3 DNA sequence: TGTGCCAGCAGCCAAAATCGGATTGGATCCCAGCATTTT. The chain is built from TRBV3-1 and TRBJ1-5; no definite D call. Trimming stripped 2 bases from V and 11 bases from J, with 13 bases between. Germline-derived CDR1 and CDR2 are LGHDT and YNNKEL (reference sequence). The CDR3 loop spans 13 amino acids.

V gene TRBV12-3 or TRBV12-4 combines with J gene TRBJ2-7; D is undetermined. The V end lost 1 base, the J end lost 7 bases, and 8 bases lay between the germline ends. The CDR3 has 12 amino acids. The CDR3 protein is CASSLGPAEQYF. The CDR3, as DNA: TGTGCCAGCAGTTTAGGCCCGGCGGAGCAGTACTTC.

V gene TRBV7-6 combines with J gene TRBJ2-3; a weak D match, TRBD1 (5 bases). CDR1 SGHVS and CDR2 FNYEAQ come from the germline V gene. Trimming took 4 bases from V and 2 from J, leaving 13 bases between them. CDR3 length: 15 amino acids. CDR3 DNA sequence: TGTGCCAGCAGCTCCGGACATAGTTTCACAGATACGCAGTATTTT. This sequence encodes CASSSGHSFTDTQYF.

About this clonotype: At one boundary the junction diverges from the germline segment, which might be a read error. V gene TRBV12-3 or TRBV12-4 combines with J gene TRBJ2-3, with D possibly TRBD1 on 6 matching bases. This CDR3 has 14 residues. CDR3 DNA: TGTGCCACCAGTAACAGGGACAACACAGATACGCAGTATTTT. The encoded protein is CATSNRDNTDTQYF.

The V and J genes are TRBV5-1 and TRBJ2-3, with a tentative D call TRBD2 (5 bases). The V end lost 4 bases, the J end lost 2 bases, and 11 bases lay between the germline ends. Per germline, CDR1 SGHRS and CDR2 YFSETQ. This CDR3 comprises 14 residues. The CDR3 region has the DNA TGCGCCAGCAGCAAACTAGGTTACACAGATACGCAGTATTTT. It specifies CASSKLGYTDTQYF.

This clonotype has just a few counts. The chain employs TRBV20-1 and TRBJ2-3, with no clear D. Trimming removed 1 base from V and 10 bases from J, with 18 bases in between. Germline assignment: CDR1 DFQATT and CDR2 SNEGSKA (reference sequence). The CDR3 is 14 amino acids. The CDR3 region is CSARVTEPVDAQYF. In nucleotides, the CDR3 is TGCAGTGCTAGAGTTACGGAGCCCGTTGATGCGCAGTATTTT.

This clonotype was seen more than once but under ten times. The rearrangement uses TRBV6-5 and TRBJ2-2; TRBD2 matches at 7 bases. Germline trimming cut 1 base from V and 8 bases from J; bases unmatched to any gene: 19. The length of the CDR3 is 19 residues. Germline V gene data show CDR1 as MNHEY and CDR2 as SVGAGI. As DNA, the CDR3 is TGTGCCAGCAGTTACTTCCACGGCAGCGGGACCACTCGATCAGGGGAGCTGTTTTTT. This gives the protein CASSYFHGSGTTRSGELFF.

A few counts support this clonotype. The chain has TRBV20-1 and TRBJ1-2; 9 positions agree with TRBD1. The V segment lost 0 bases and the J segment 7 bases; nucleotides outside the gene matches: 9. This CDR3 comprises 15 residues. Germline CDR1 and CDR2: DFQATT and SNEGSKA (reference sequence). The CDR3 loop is CSAREGQGRTGGYTF. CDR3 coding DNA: TGCAGTGCTAGAGAGGGACAGGGCCGAACTGGTGGCTACACCTTC.

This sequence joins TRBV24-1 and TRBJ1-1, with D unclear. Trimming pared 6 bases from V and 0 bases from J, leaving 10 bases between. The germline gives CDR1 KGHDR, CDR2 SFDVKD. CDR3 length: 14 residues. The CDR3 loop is CATSPAWVNTEAFF. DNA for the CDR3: TGTGCCACCAGTCCGGCCTGGGTGAACACTGAAGCTTTCTTT.

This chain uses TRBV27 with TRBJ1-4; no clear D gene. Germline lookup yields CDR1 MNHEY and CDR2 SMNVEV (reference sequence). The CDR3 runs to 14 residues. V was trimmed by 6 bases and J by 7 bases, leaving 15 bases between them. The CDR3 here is CASSPRAVGEKLFF. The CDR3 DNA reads TGTGCCAGCAGCCCAAGGGCGGTGGGTGAAAAACTGTTTTTT.

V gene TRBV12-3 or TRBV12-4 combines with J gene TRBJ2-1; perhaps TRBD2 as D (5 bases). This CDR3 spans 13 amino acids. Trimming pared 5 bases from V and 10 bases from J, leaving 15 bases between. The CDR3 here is CASSQSSLTEQFF. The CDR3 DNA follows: TGTGCCAGCAGTCAATCTAGCCTTACGGAGCAGTTCTTC.

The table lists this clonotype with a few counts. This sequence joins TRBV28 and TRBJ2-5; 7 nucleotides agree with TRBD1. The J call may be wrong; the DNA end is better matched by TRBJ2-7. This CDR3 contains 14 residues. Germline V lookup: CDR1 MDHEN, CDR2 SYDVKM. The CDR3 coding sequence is TGTGCCACCCATAGGGGGCTAGCCTCCTACGAGCAGTACTTC. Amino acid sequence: CATHRGLASYEQYF.

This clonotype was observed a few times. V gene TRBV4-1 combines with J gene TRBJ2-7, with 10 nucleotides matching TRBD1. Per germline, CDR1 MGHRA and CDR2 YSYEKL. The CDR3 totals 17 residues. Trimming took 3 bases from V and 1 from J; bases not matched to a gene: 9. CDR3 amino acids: CASSQETGGKTSYEQYF. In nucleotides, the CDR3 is TGCGCCAGCAGCCAGGAGACAGGGGGCAAAACTTCCTACGAGCAGTACTTC.

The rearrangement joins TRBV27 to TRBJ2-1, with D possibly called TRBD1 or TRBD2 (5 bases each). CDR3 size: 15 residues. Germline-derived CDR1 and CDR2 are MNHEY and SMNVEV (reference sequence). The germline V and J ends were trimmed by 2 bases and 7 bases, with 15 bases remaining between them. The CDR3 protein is CASSLEGTWGNEQFF. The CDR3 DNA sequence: TGTGCCAGCAGTTTAGAGGGGACGTGGGGGAATGAGCAGTTCTTC.

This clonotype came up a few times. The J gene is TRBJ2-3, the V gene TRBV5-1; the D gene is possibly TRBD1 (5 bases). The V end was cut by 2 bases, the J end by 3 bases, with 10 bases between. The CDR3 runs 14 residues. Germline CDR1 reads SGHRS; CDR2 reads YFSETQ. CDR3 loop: CASSFGQRTDTQYF. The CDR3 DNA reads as TGCGCCAGCAGCTTTGGACAACGAACAGATACGCAGTATTTT.

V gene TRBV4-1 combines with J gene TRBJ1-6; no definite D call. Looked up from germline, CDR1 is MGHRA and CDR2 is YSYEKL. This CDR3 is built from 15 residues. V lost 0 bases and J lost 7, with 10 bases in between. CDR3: CASSQEAKRNSPLHF. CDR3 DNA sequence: TGCGCCAGCAGCCAAGAAGCCAAAAGGAATTCACCCCTCCACTTT.

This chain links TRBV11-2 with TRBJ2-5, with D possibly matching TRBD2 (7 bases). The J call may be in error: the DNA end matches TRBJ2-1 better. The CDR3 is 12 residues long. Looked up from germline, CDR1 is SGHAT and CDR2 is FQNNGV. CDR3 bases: TGTGCCAGCAGCTCCCTAGGGGGGGCCCAGTTCTTC. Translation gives CASSSLGGAQFF.

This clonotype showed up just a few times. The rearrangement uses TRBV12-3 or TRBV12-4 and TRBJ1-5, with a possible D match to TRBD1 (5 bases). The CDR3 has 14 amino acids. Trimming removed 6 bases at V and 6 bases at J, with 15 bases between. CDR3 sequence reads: CASRLEGRGQPQHF. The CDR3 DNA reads TGTGCCAGCAGATTGGAGGGGAGGGGTCAGCCCCAGCATTTT.

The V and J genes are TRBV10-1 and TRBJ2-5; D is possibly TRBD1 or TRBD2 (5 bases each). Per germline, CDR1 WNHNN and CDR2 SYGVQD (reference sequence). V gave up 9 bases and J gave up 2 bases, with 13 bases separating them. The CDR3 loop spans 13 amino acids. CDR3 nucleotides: TGCGCCAGTAATGACAGAGGGCAAGAGACCCAGTACTTC. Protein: CASNDRGQETQYF.

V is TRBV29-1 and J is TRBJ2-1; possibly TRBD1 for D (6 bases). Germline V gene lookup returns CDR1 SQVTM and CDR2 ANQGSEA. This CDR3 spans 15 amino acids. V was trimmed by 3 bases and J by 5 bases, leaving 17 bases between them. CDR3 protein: CSVDGGQRYNNEQFF. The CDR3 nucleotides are TGCAGCGTTGATGGCGGACAGAGATACAACAATGAGCAGTTCTTC.

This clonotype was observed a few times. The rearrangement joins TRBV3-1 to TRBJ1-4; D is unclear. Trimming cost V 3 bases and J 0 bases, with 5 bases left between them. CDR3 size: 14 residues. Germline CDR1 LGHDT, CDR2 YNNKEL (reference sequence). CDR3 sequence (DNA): TGTGCCAGCAGCCAGCAGGCAACTAATGAAAAACTGTTTTTT. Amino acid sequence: CASSQQATNEKLFF.

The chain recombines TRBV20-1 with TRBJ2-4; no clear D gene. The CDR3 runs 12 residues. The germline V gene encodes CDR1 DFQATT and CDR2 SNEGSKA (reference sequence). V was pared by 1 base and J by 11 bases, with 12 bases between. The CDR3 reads CSARVQEDVQYF. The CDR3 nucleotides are TGCAGTGCTAGAGTGCAAGAGGACGTTCAGTACTTC.

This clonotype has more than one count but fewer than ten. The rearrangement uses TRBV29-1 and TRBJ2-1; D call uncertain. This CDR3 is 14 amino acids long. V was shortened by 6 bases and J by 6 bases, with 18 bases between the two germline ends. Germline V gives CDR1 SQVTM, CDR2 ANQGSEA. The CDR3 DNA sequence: TGCAGCGTCCGAGGACCCCCCTCGGGCAATGAGCAGTTCTTC. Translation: CSVRGPPSGNEQFF.

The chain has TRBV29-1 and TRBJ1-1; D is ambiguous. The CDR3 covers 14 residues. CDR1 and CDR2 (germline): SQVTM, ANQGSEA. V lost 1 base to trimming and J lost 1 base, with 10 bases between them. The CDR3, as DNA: TGCAGCGTTGAAGTCTCCGCTACGAACACTGAAGCTTTCTTT. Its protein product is CSVEVSATNTEAFF.